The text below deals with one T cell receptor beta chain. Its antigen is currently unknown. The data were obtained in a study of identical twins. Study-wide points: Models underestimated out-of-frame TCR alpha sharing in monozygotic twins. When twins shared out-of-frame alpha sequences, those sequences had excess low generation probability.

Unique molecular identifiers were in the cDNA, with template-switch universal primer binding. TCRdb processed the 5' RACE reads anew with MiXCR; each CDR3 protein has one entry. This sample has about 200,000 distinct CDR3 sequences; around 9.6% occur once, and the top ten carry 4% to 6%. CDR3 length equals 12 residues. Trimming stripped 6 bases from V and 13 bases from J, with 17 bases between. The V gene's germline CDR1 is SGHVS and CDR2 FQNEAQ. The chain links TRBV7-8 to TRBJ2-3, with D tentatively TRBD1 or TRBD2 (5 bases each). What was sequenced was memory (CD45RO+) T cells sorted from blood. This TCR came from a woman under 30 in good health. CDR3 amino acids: CASSGVGDEEYF. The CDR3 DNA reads TGTGCCAGCAGTGGCGTGGGGGACGAAGAGTATTTT.